What follows are 32 T cell receptor beta chains derived from one specimen sequenced in a study of T cell responses to AZD1222 COVID-19 vaccine. TCRdb's copy holds only in-frame clones and misses some; the assay was immunoSEQ multiplex PCR. The data contain 120,000 or so clones, around nine tenths of them singletons. The starting material was peripheral blood, obtained on day 0 of AZD1222 vaccination. The receptors come from an adult in good health.

The chain links TRBV28 to TRBJ1-4; 7 bases are shared with TRBD1. There are 15 residues in the CDR3. Germline-derived CDR1 and CDR2 are MDHEN and SYDVKM. With V trimmed by 4 bases and J by 3 bases, 5 bases remained unmatched. The CDR3 DNA reads TGTGCCAGCAGTTCCGGACAGGCCTCTAATGAAAAACTGTTTTTT. Its translation is CASSSGQASNEKLFF.

This clone has a handful of counts. The chain employs TRBV9 and TRBJ2-5; D might be TRBD1 (6 bases). V lost 0 bases and J 6 bases, leaving 12 bases between the germline ends. The V gene's germline CDR1 is SGDLS and CDR2 YYNGEE. The CDR3 has 14 residues. DNA of the CDR3: TGTGCCAGCAGCGTAGGAACAGGGATACAGACCCAGTACTTC. This codes for CASSVGTGIQTQYF.

Comments on this clone: The same CDR3 can be traced to other DNA sequences in this sample. This chain joins TRBV28 and TRBJ2-5; tentatively, D is TRBD1 or TRBD2 (5 bases each). CDR1 and CDR2 (germline): MDHEN, SYDVKM. The CDR3 sequence is 13 residues long. V was shortened by 2 bases and J by 2 bases, with 6 bases between the two germline ends. The CDR3 loop is CASSLGGQETQYF. The CDR3 DNA reads as TGTGCCAGCAGTTTAGGGGGACAAGAGACCCAGTACTTC.

The V and J genes are TRBV30 and TRBJ2-2, with 8 nucleotides matching TRBD1. CDR3 size: 14 residues. CDR1 is GTSNPN, CDR2 SVGIG, per germline (reference sequence). V lost 4 bases to trimming and J lost 4 bases; unmatched junction nucleotides: 5. The CDR3: CAWTQGAATGELFF. The CDR3 DNA follows: TGTGCCTGGACCCAGGGGGCGGCCACCGGGGAGCTGTTTTTT.

This sequence joins TRBV30 and TRBJ2-1, with 15 bases matching TRBD2. The CDR3 runs 16 residues. The trim removed 5 bases at V and 9 bases at J, leaving 11 bases unmatched. Germline assignment: CDR1 GTSNPN and CDR2 SVGIG (reference sequence). The CDR3 protein is CAWELRTSGRASEQFF. The CDR3 DNA reads TGTGCCTGGGAGCTTCGGACTAGCGGGAGGGCCAGTGAGCAGTTCTTC.

The rearrangement links TRBV7-3 to TRBJ1-1; 12 nucleotides line up with TRBD1. Germline CDR1 and CDR2: SGHTA and FQGTGA. V gave up 0 bases and J gave up 2 bases; unmatched junction bases: 7. The CDR3 has 18 amino acids. CDR3 region: CASSLTGTGGTVNTEAFF. In DNA, the CDR3 is TGTGCCAGCAGCTTAACCGGGACAGGGGGCACGGTTAACACTGAAGCTTTCTTT.

This rearrangement joins TRBV5-1 to TRBJ1-1; possible D gene TRBD1, 5 bases. Germline lookup yields CDR1 SGHRS and CDR2 YFSETQ. This CDR3 is 14 amino acids long. Trimming stripped 5 bases from V and 5 bases from J, with 16 bases between. CDR3: CASSPREGQTEAFF. The CDR3 nucleotides read TGCGCCAGCAGTCCCCGGGAGGGGCAGACTGAAGCTTTCTTT.

The chain couples TRBV3-1 (or the pseudogene TRBV3-2) to TRBJ1-1; D gene uncertain. V was shortened by 1 base and J by 5 bases, with 8 bases between the two germline ends. The CDR3 totals 13 residues. The germline CDR1 and CDR2 sequences are LGHDT and YNNKEL (reference sequence). CDR3 loop: CASSQGLGTEAFF. The CDR3 nucleotides are TGTGCCAGCAGCCAAGGGCTTGGGACTGAAGCTTTCTTT.

J is TRBJ2-5 and V is TRBV10-3; D gene ambiguous. The V gene's germline CDR1 is ENHRY and CDR2 SYGVKD. CDR3 length equals 10 residues. Trimming stripped 10 bases from V and 3 bases from J, with 6 bases between. In nucleotides, the CDR3 is TGTGCCACCGCAGAAGAGACCCAGTACTTC. Translating gives CATAEETQYF.

This sequence joins TRBV19 and TRBJ1-3; no clear D. The V end lost 3 bases, the J end lost 4 bases, and 4 bases lay between the germline ends. The germline V gene has CDR1 LNHDA and CDR2 SQIVND (reference sequence). The CDR3 extends over 12 amino acids. CDR3 amino acids: CASSISGNTIYF. CDR3 nucleotide sequence: TGTGCCAGTAGTATCTCCGGAAACACCATATATTTT.

In DNA form, the CDR3 reads TGCGCCAGCAGCTTGCCATCAATCCGGGAAAAAACCGGCAATGAGCAGTTCTTC. Its protein product is CASSLPSIREKTGNEQFF. This chain joins TRBV5-1 and TRBJ2-1; D might be TRBD2 (5 bases). Trimming stripped 1 base from V and 6 bases from J, with 23 bases between. CDR1 SGHRS and CDR2 YFSETQ come from the germline V gene. This CDR3 spans 18 amino acids.

The chain is built from TRBV5-1 and TRBJ2-7, with 11 positions matching TRBD1. V gave up 0 bases and J gave up 5 bases; unmatched junction bases: 7. Per germline, CDR1 SGHRS and CDR2 YFSETQ. The CDR3 runs to 16 residues. DNA of the CDR3: TGCGCCAGCAGCTTGGAACGGACAGGGGGCATCGACGAGCAGTACTTC. Residues: CASSLERTGGIDEQYF.

This sequence joins TRBV5-1 and TRBJ2-3, with 13 bases that match TRBD2. After removal of 3 bases from V and 4 bases from J, the junction contained 8 bases not matched to a gene. CDR1 and CDR2 (germline): SGHRS, YFSETQ. The CDR3 runs to 17 residues. Here the CDR3 reads CASSYRTSGSIPDTQYF. The DNA of the CDR3 is TGCGCCAGCAGCTATAGGACTAGCGGGAGTATTCCAGATACGCAGTATTTT.

The sample holds a few counts of this clone. The V and J genes are TRBV12-3 or TRBV12-4 and TRBJ2-7, with D possibly being TRBD1 or TRBD2 (5 bases each). CDR3 length: 13 amino acids. Trimming removed 6 bases from V and 7 bases from J, with 16 bases in between. The CDR3 DNA sequence: TGTGCCAGCAGCCCTGGGGGACCCAGAGAGCAGTACTTC. Translating gives CASSPGGPREQYF.

This chain joins TRBV28 and TRBJ2-7; D ambiguous. Trimming pared 2 bases from V and 2 bases from J, leaving 10 bases between. The CDR3 length is 14 residues. Germline V gene lookup returns CDR1 MDHEN and CDR2 SYDVKM. The CDR3 coding sequence is TGTGCCAGCAGTTTAATAGGCGCCGCCTACGAGCAGTACTTC. This sequence encodes CASSLIGAAYEQYF.

The rearrangement joins TRBV7-3 to TRBJ1-6; 7 positions agree with TRBD1. Germline V gene lookup returns CDR1 SGHTA and CDR2 FQGTGA. V lost 5 bases to trimming and J lost 5 bases; unmatched junction nucleotides: 3. The CDR3 runs 14 residues. Here the CDR3 DNA reads TGTGCCAGCAGCCAAGGGACAGATAATTCACCCCTCCACTTT. This translates into CASSQGTDNSPLHF. Using reference TRBV7-3 and TRBJ1-6 for the parts outside the CDR3, the full variable domain is GAGVSQTPSNKVTEKGKYVELRCDPISGHTALYWYRQSLGQGPEFLIYFQGTGAADDSGLPNDRFFAVRPEGSVSTLKIQRTERGDSAVYLCASSQGTDNSPLHFGNGTRLTVT.

The chain joins TRBV11-2 to TRBJ1-2, with TRBD1 matching over 7 bases. Germline V gene data show CDR1 as SGHAT and CDR2 as FQNNGV. The CDR3 loop spans 14 amino acids. The trim removed 1 base at V and 4 bases at J, leaving 3 bases unmatched. CDR3 region: CASSLGGQIYGYTF. For the CDR3, the DNA is TGTGCCAGCAGCTTAGGGGGACAGATCTATGGCTACACCTTC.

The rearrangement links TRBV4-1 to TRBJ1-2; 9 positions agree with TRBD1. The CDR3 loop spans 16 amino acids. Per germline, CDR1 MGHRA and CDR2 YSYEKL. J lost 4 bases, V lost 3 bases, and 9 bases had no gene match. The CDR3 spells CASSHTPRDRAYGYTF. CDR3 bases: TGCGCCAGCAGCCATACGCCGCGGGACAGGGCCTATGGCTACACCTTC.

V gene TRBV4-2 combines with J gene TRBJ2-7, with D possibly called TRBD1 or TRBD2 (5 bases each). With 4 bases removed from V and 3 bases from J, the gap between germline ends came to 13 bases. CDR3 length: 14 amino acids. Germline lookup yields CDR1 LGHNA and CDR2 YNFKEQ. The DNA for the CDR3 is TGTGCCAGCAGCCGGGACGTAGGGAACTACGAGCAGTACTTC. As protein: CASSRDVGNYEQYF.

CDR3 nucleotide sequence: TGTGCCAGCAGCTTAAGAGGCCAAGAGACCCAGTACTTC. Translation gives CASSLRGQETQYF. V is TRBV7-9 and J is TRBJ2-5; no clear D gene. The germline V gene has CDR1 SEHNR and CDR2 FQNEAQ (reference sequence). CDR3 size: 13 residues. Between the trimmed V and J ends, which lost 2 bases and 1 base, there was a span of 5 bases.

V and J are TRBV6-1 and TRBJ1-5; D is perhaps TRBD1 (5 bases). V lost 4 bases and J lost 0, with 16 bases in between. Germline V gives CDR1 MNHNS, CDR2 SASEGT. The CDR3 contains 17 residues. The CDR3: CASSATAGPYSNQPQHF. The CDR3 DNA is TGTGCCAGCAGTGCCACCGCAGGGCCCTATAGCAATCAGCCCCAGCATTTT.

The V gene is TRBV12-1, the J gene TRBJ1-6; TRBD1 is the table's D call and was not checked against the DNA. TRBV12-1 represents a pseudogene. This CDR3 comprises 20 residues. The CDR3 protein is CASSFTGQGDLLSYNSPLHF. The CDR3 DNA reads TGTGCCAGCAGCTTTACGGGACAGGGGGACCTTCTCTCCTATAATTCACCCCTCCACTTT.

This chain joins TRBV10-1 and TRBJ2-7; tentatively, D is TRBD1 (5 bases). The CDR3 has 16 residues. In germline, CDR1 is WNHNN, CDR2 SYGVQD (reference sequence). V dropped 0 bases and J dropped 8 bases, with 20 bases sitting between them. The CDR3 here is CASSESLTEIPTKQYF. The CDR3, as DNA: TGCGCCAGCAGTGAGTCGTTGACAGAGATTCCTACGAAGCAGTACTTC.

The chain links TRBV18 to TRBJ1-1, with D maybe TRBD1 (5 bases). V lost 4 bases, J lost 1 base, and 13 bases lay in between. In germline, CDR1 is KGHSH, CDR2 LQKENI. The CDR3 length is 15 residues. CDR3 in DNA: TGTGCCAGCTCACTTGCGACAGATTCGAACACTGAAGCTTTCTTT. Protein product: CASSLATDSNTEAFF. Full variable domain (remainder filled in from reference TRBV18 and TRBJ1-1): NAGVMQNPRHLVRRRGQEARLRCSPMKGHSHVYWYRQLPEEGLKFMVYLQKENIIDESGMPKERFSAEFPKEGPSILRIQQVVRGDSAAYFCASSLATDSNTEAFFGQGTRLTVV.

This clone was counted once. V and J are TRBV4-1 and TRBJ2-7; 10 nucleotides match TRBD2. V trimming: 4 bases; J trimming: 2 bases; junction bases outside the gene matches: 5. The CDR3 consists of 15 residues. CDR1 and CDR2 (germline): MGHRA, YSYEKL. CDR3: CASSLQLAGAYEQYF. The CDR3 DNA reads TGCGCCAGCAGCCTCCAGCTAGCGGGAGCCTACGAGCAGTACTTC.

CDR3 loop: CASSIAGGNQPQHF. CDR3 in DNA: TGTGCCAGTAGTATAGCAGGGGGCAATCAGCCCCAGCATTTT. The genes are TRBV19 and TRBJ1-5; the D gene is possibly TRBD1 (6 bases). V lost 1 base, J lost 2 bases, and 6 bases lay in between. Germline CDR1 reads LNHDA; CDR2 reads SQIVND (reference sequence). The CDR3 has 14 amino acids.

The CDR3 loop reads CASSRAILVLANEQFF. Here the CDR3 DNA reads TGTGCCAGCAGCCGAGCTATACTAGTATTGGCCAATGAGCAGTTCTTC. V gene TRBV5-5 combines with J gene TRBJ2-1, with a weak D call TRBD2 (5 bases). The CDR3 has 16 amino acids. Germline lookup yields CDR1 SGHKS and CDR2 YYEKEE (reference sequence). V was clipped by 4 bases and J by 6 bases, with 20 bases between them.

On this clone itself: One junction end disagrees with the germline gene, perhaps due to a read error. The chain carries TRBV7-2 and TRBJ2-2, with D possibly TRBD2 on 6 matching bases. Per the germline V gene, CDR1 is SGHTA and CDR2 is FQGNSA. CDR3 size: 15 residues. CDR3 DNA sequence: TGTGCCAGCAGCTTAAAGGAGGGGAACGCCGGGGAGCTGTTTTTT. Its protein is CASSLKEGNAGELFF.

This clone is hyperexpanded by share. The chain uses TRBV7-9 and TRBJ2-1; 8 bases are shared with TRBD1. Germline CDR1 SEHNR, CDR2 FQNEAQ (reference sequence). Trimming cost V 5 bases and J 2 bases; bases outside gene matches: 5. The CDR3 has 15 amino acids. This CDR3 is CASSTGTGAYNEQFF. The CDR3, as DNA: TGTGCCAGCAGCACCGGGACAGGCGCCTACAATGAGCAGTTCTTC.

CDR3 residues: CASSVVGAAAGELFF. The DNA of the CDR3 is TGTGCCAGCAGCGTAGTTGGGGCAGCTGCGGGGGAGCTGTTTTTT. This chain links TRBV9 with TRBJ2-2, with D perhaps TRBD1 (5 bases). Trimming stripped 0 bases from V and 8 bases from J, with 14 bases between. This CDR3 is 15 amino acids long. CDR1 is SGDLS, CDR2 YYNGEE, per germline.

V gene TRBV3-1 (or the pseudogene TRBV3-2) combines with J gene TRBJ1-4, with D possibly being TRBD1 (5 bases). CDR1 and CDR2 from the germline V gene are LGHDT and YNNKEL (reference sequence). The length of the CDR3 is 16 residues. V shed 0 bases and J shed 6 bases, with 14 bases lying between them. The DNA for the CDR3 is TGTGCCAGCAGCCAAGAGGGCGGGGGGATCGATGAAAAACTGTTTTTT. Protein sequence: CASSQEGGGIDEKLFF.

The chain recombines TRBV4-1 with TRBJ1-3; perhaps TRBD1 as D (5 bases). CDR1 is MGHRA and CDR2 is YSYEKL in the germline V gene. V was shortened by 1 base and J by 4 bases, with 14 bases between the two germline ends. The CDR3 covers 16 residues. The CDR3 DNA sequence: TGCGCCAGCAGCCAAGTCGGCAGGGATCCCGGAAACACCATATATTTT. It encodes CASSQVGRDPGNTIYF.